This T cell receptor (beta chain) was identified during a study of T cells in Graves' hyperthyroidism and ophthalmopathy (dated by TCRdb to the late 2010s). Notes on the research overall: Peripheral blood was sampled at the time of initial diagnosis, prior to any treatment. After sampling, hyperthyroidism patients received methimazole starting at 30 mg daily, and ophthalmopathy patients received high-dose intravenous methylprednisolone. The paper describes TCR Vbeta CDR3 sequencing of some 130 peripheral blood samples, made up of roughly 40 ophthalmopathy patients, 70 to 75 hyperthyroidism patients and about 17 progressor patients. A discovery cohort of around 98 patients, roughly 45 with Graves' ophthalmopathy and approximately 57 with stable Graves' hyperthyroidism, was used to find distinguishing TCR V-J signatures. In several Graves' hyperthyroidism patients, the study also compared T-cell repertoires from thyroid tissue with T-cell repertoires from blood. An independent validation cohort of fewer than 20 hyperthyroidism patients and roughly 16 patients who later progressed to ophthalmopathy tested prospective prediction of ophthalmopathy. For training and testing, the 100 or so patients in the discovery cohort were randomly divided in a 7:3 ratio.

The paper as a whole reports these results and caveats: Blood samples also contained most of the expanded thyroid clonotypes (frequency above 0.001), which suggests that blood repertoires may reflect thyroid immune responses. Ophthalmopathy was separated from stable hyperthyroidism by a 13 V-J signature model, with over 85% sensitivity and approximately 81% specificity obtained in cross-validation and 80%/75% obtained in testing. Sample size was not statistically predetermined, and investigators were not blinded to group allocation. In validation, progression to ophthalmopathy was predicted by the model with roughly 71% sensitivity and 72% to 80% specificity, a median of approximately 6.5 months before onset.

Ophthalmopathy patients had moderately to severely active disease, Clinical Activity Score of at least 3, NOSPECS grade of at least 4, and duration under 3 months. Any patient with an uncontrolled infection, another autoimmune disease, pregnancy or lactation was excluded. Diagnoses relied on clinical symptoms, serum thyroxine and TRAb, thyroid ultrasound and orbital computed tomography. Ficoll-Paque density gradient centrifugation was used to isolate PBMCs from about 9.4 ml of fresh peripheral blood. Total RNA was extracted using Trizol reagent, and RNA quality was assessed on an Agilent 2100 Bioanalyzer. The TCR beta CDR3 regions were amplified from RNA transcripts. For the first round of RT-PCR on the TCR CDR3, the HTBI primer set was used together with the Qiagen OneStep RT-PCR kit. Libraries were constructed in a second round of multiplex PCR, after which size selection and purification were carried out. Paired-end sequencing of the libraries was performed with 100 bp reads on an Illumina HiSeq2000. Under the source paper's analysis protocol: Raw data were processed with SOAPnuke, discarding reads with adapters, uncalled bases, mean Phred below 15, or no exact constant-primer or identifier match. COPE v1.2.5 was used to merge high-quality paired reads, and clonotypes were defined as unique nucleotide sequences. MiTCR v1.1 was used to align clonotypes to the IMGT TRBV, TRBD and TRBJ reference segments. Analysis was restricted to V-J combinations with a frequency above 0.0001, which covered 98% to 99.2% of repertoires. The TCS score was defined as the ratio of F50 (clonal expansion) to E x V (chaos), calculated using BLOSUM62-based TCRdist between CDR3 peptides within each V-J. Welch's t-statistics and random forest reduced some 510 V-J features to under 15, which were used in a naive Bayes classifier (R e1071). TCRdb passed the public sequencing reads through fastp at Q25 and MiXCR, retaining productive beta sequences. Rows matching on CDR3 protein sequence are summarized as one entry with the most common DNA and genes. These V and J calls rely on TCRdb rather than the paper's analysis. The sample yields about 250,000 distinct CDR3 sequences; about 20% were counted once. The top ten hold around 64% of the sample.

A remark on this clonotype: The target of this receptor is not known. There are no base qualities to consult, and no much larger clone falls within one base.

Between the V and J ends, shortened by 2 bases and 5 bases respectively, the junction contains 16 bases. Reading from cysteine to phenylalanine, the CDR3 counts 15 amino acids. Only CDR3 DNA remains: 45 bases, in frame from the first base. The germline V gene gives CDR1 as SGHDT and CDR2 as YYEEEE. The origin of this receptor is a man younger than 40 with Graves' ophthalmopathy. The V and J genes are TRBV5-6 and TRBJ2-5; the D region is possibly TRBD1 or TRBD2, each matching across 5 bases. The specimen was blood. The CDR3: CASSFVIRGRETQYF. The nucleotides read TGTGCCAGCAGCTTCGTCATTCGGGGCCGGGAGACCCAGTACTTC.